This T cell receptor beta chain was sequenced during a study of PD-1 blockade in classical Hodgkin lymphoma. Study conclusions and caveats: Patients who responded completely had about the same baseline diversity as newly diagnosed patients.

Profiled with immunoSEQ multiplex PCR; TCRdb holds only in-frame clones, not every one. The table records approximately 52,000 clones, around nine tenths of them present only once. CDR1 is LNHDA and CDR2 is SQIVND in the germline V gene (reference sequence). V shed 3 bases and J shed 1 base, with 7 bases lying between them. The CDR3 covers 13 residues. Time point described: cycle 4 day 1 (C4D1), after 5 to 7 weeks of nivolumab. Every patient relapsed after autologous stem cell transplantation, and brentuximab vedotin exposure varied. Complete response, partial response or progressive disease constituted the best response categories observed. On this clone: What it binds is not known. This specimen includes other DNA sequences encoding the same CDR3.

The chain joins TRBV19 to TRBJ2-7; D is ambiguous. The source was peripheral blood mononuclear cells (PBMCs), collected before the fourth cycle of nivolumab. The TCR comes from a human donor with classical Hodgkin lymphoma. In DNA form, the CDR3 reads TGTGCCAGTAGTATCGGTGCGTCCTACGAGCAGTACTTC. This codes for CASSIGASYEQYF.